One T cell receptor beta chain is described in this entry. The antigen it recognizes is unknown. Base qualities are not provided; no much larger clone lies one nucleotide away. This record comes from a study of breast tumors, draining lymph nodes, adjacent tissues (dated by TCRdb to about 2016). As for the study more broadly: The study compared TCR beta repertoires across tumor, adjacent nontumor tissue and axillary lymph nodes from breast cancer patients. The study was designed to assess the relationships and possible T-cell exchange between tumor, surrounding tissue and draining lymph node repertoires in human breast cancer. Results the study describes overall, beyond this receptor: T-cell repertoire diversity in tumors was found to be lower than in lymph nodes but higher than in nontumor tissue, and preferential V and J gene usage was observed. The conclusion that tumor T cells originate in lymph nodes was presented as consistent with a hypothesis rather than as directly demonstrated. The data were considered consistent with most tumor T cells being derived from the lymph node and subsequently expanding within tumor tissue. The similarity between tumor and nontumor tissue repertoires was significantly greater in luminal-like breast cancer than in basal-like breast cancer.

Lymph node samples were obtained from the axillary draining lymph nodes of breast cancer patients. The germline V gene (reference sequence) gives CDR1 as LNHNV and CDR2 as YYDKDF. The CDR3 runs 14 residues from the cysteine to the phenylalanine. Of the read, only the CDR3 DNA is kept; its 42 bases are in frame from base 1. Unmatched junction bases come to 9, with V trimmed by 3 bases and J by 8 bases. Sequenced on an Illumina HiSeq 2000. TCR beta chain libraries were generated through multiplex PCR amplification. High-throughput sequencing was used to analyze the amplified TCR beta chain products. In TCRdb, the public reads were trimmed at Q25 with fastp and aligned with MiXCR, with productive beta chains retained. Each CDR3 protein appears once, grouped with its most common genes and DNA. A total of about 270,000 distinct CDR3 sequences appear in this sample, around 31% of them only once. The ten largest clones capture about 1.2% of the sample.

The clonotype originates from a female donor with breast cancer. Some clones in this sample may be carry-over from other donors' samples. The sample taken for sequencing was axillary lymph node tissue. The chain uses TRBV15 and TRBJ1-2; 7 central bases correspond to TRBD1. CDR3 region: CATSSSRQGWGYTF. The nucleotides are TGTGCCACCAGCAGCTCTAGACAGGGATGGGGCTACACCTTC. With the rest looked up from the reference TRBV15 and TRBJ1-2 genes rather than sequenced, the full variable domain is DAMVIQNPRYQVTQFGKPVTLSCSQTLNHNVMYWYQQKSSQAPKLLFHYYDKDFNNEADTPDNFQSRRPNTSFCFLDIRSPGLGDTAMYLCATSSSRQGWGYTFGSGTRLTVV.